These 14 T cell receptor beta chains share one sample of origin, sequenced in a study of blood T cell repertoires in COVID-19. Using immunoSEQ multiplex PCR, the repertoire was profiled, and TCRdb retains in-frame clones only, with some absent. The sample has about 280,000 clones, about 83% seen once; the top ten hold 8.5% to 9.5%. Sequenced sample: peripheral blood. The receptors were gathered from a woman aged 45-59 years who had recovered from COVID-19.

The chain employs TRBV7-3 and TRBJ2-5; D is unresolved. V shed 2 bases and J shed 2 bases, with 6 bases lying between them. The CDR3 length is 13 residues. The V gene's germline CDR1 is SGHTA and CDR2 FQGTGA. This chain's CDR3 is CASSLVRQETQYF. Written as DNA, the CDR3 is TGTGCCAGCAGCTTAGTCAGACAAGAGACCCAGTACTTC.

This clone occurred a few times. J is TRBJ1-1 and V is TRBV19, with unresolved D. The CDR3 contains 14 residues. The germline gives CDR1 LNHDA, CDR2 SQIVND (reference sequence). Trimming removed 6 bases from V and 1 base from J, with 12 bases in between. DNA of the CDR3: TGTGCCAGTAGATACCCACACAGGAACACTGAAGCTTTCTTT. It specifies CASRYPHRNTEAFF.

CDR3 nucleotides: TGTGCCAGTATACAGGGTCTTGATAGGGGCTACACCTTC. Translating gives CASIQGLDRGYTF. V usage is TRBV28 and J usage is TRBJ1-2, with D perhaps TRBD1 (6 bases). The CDR3 is 13 amino acids. Germline V lookup: CDR1 MDHEN, CDR2 SYDVKM. Between the trimmed V and J ends, which lost 9 bases and 8 bases, there was a span of 19 bases.

This chain links TRBV2 with TRBJ1-5; 11 bases are a match to TRBD1. V lost 8 bases to trimming and J lost 2 bases; unmatched junction nucleotides: 14. CDR1 is SNHLY, CDR2 FYNNEI, per germline. This CDR3 has 18 amino acids. CDR3 residues: CASGTPGQGGRGNQPQHF. Here the CDR3 DNA reads TGTGCCAGCGGAACCCCGGGACAGGGGGGTAGAGGCAATCAGCCCCAGCATTTT. The entire variable domain, with the rest obtained from reference TRBV2 and TRBJ1-5, is as follows: EPEVTQTPSHQVTQMGQEVILRCVPISNHLYFYWYRQILGQKVEFLVSFYNNEISEKSEIFDDQFSVERPDGSNFTLKIRSTKLEDSAMYFCASGTPGQGGRGNQPQHFGDGTRLSIL.

V usage is TRBV5-4 and J usage is TRBJ2-2; 10 nucleotides align to TRBD2. The CDR3 consists of 17 residues. Trimming removed 3 bases from V and 5 bases from J; junction bases left unmatched: 10. Germline V gives CDR1 SGHNT, CDR2 YYREEE (reference sequence). As DNA, the CDR3 is TGTGCCAGCAGCTCGGCCCAACTAGCGGGGCAAACCGGGGAGCTGTTTTTT. This sequence encodes CASSSAQLAGQTGELFF.

The chain links TRBV12-3 or TRBV12-4 to TRBJ2-4, with D perhaps TRBD2 (6 bases). V was trimmed by 5 bases and J by 10 bases, leaving 15 bases between them. The CDR3 totals 13 residues. The CDR3 region has the DNA TGTGCCAGCAGTGCGGCGGGACTTCCAATTCAGTACTTC. Encoded protein: CASSAAGLPIQYF.

This chain connects TRBV7-3 to TRBJ2-3, with unresolved D. Trimming stripped 4 bases from V and 1 base from J, with 12 bases between. The CDR3 is made up of 15 amino acids. Germline values: CDR1 SGHTA, CDR2 FQGTGA. The CDR3 is CASSSVGTGTDTQYF. CDR3 coding DNA: TGTGCCAGCAGCTCAGTGGGCACTGGCACAGATACGCAGTATTTT.

This chain joins TRBV19 and TRBJ2-2; 15 bases match TRBD2. V shed 3 bases and J 2 bases; nucleotides not matched to a gene: 4. Germline V gene data show CDR1 as LNHDA and CDR2 as SQIVND (reference sequence). The CDR3 has 18 residues. This CDR3 reads CASSIAGLAGGNTGELFF. The CDR3 DNA follows: TGTGCCAGTAGTATTGCGGGACTAGCGGGAGGCAACACCGGGGAGCTGTTTTTT.

This chain connects TRBV18 to TRBJ1-2, with D possibly matching TRBD1 (5 bases). Germline CDR1 KGHSH, CDR2 LQKENI. V shed 1 base and J shed 3 bases, with 15 bases lying between them. The CDR3 is made up of 16 amino acids. Here the CDR3 reads CASSPRGGGSDYGYTF. The CDR3 DNA sequence: TGTGCCAGCTCACCACGGGGCGGAGGGTCGGACTATGGCTACACCTTC.

The chain employs TRBV11-2 and TRBJ2-7, with a weak D call TRBD2 (5 bases). With 4 bases removed from V and 2 bases from J, the gap between germline ends came to 6 bases. Germline assignment: CDR1 SGHAT and CDR2 FQNNGV. This CDR3 contains 12 residues. For the CDR3, the DNA is TGTGCCAGCAGCTGGCGGGCCTACGAGCAGTACTTC. It is translated as CASSWRAYEQYF. Filled out from reference TRBV11-2 and TRBJ2-7, the complete variable domain reads EAGVAQSPRYKIIEKRQSVAFWCNPISGHATLYWYQQILGQGPKLLIQFQNNGVVDDSQLPKDRFSAERLKGVDSTLKIQPAKLEDSAVYLCASSWRAYEQYFGPGTRLTVT.

The gene calls are TRBV29-1 and TRBJ2-1; 12 positions agree with TRBD2. The germline CDR1 and CDR2 sequences are SQVTM and ANQGSEA. This CDR3 is 15 amino acids long. Unmatched junction bases numbered 8, after V lost 7 bases and J lost 4 bases. The CDR3 nucleotides read TGCAGCGGCGGACCGGGACTAGCGGGTTACAATGAGCAGTTCTTC. Its translation: CSGGPGLAGYNEQFF.

The chain joins TRBV4-1 to TRBJ1-3, with D possibly matching TRBD1 (5 bases). V lost 3 bases and J 2 bases, leaving 14 bases between the germline ends. Germline assignment: CDR1 MGHRA and CDR2 YSYEKL. The CDR3 is 16 residues long. CDR3: CASSHPRGSTGNTIYF. The CDR3 nucleotides read TGCGCCAGCAGCCATCCGCGGGGGTCGACTGGAAACACCATATATTTT.

J is TRBJ2-3 and V is TRBV12-3 or TRBV12-4, with 8 bases identical to TRBD1. Trimming took 1 base from V and 14 from J; bases not matched to a gene: 5. The CDR3 is 12 amino acids. CDR3 nucleotides: TGTGCCAGCAGTTTAGAGGGCAGGGGGCGGTATTTT. Translating gives CASSLEGRGRYF.

The sample holds one count of this clone. The chain links TRBV6-5 to TRBJ2-7, with 8 bases aligning to TRBD2. Germline trimming cut 0 bases from V and 2 bases from J; bases unmatched to any gene: 3. The CDR3 has 15 residues. From germline, CDR1 is MNHEY and CDR2 SVGAGI. The CDR3 sequence is CASSYSLAGPYEQYF. CDR3 nucleotides: TGTGCCAGCAGTTACTCCCTAGCGGGCCCCTACGAGCAGTACTTC.